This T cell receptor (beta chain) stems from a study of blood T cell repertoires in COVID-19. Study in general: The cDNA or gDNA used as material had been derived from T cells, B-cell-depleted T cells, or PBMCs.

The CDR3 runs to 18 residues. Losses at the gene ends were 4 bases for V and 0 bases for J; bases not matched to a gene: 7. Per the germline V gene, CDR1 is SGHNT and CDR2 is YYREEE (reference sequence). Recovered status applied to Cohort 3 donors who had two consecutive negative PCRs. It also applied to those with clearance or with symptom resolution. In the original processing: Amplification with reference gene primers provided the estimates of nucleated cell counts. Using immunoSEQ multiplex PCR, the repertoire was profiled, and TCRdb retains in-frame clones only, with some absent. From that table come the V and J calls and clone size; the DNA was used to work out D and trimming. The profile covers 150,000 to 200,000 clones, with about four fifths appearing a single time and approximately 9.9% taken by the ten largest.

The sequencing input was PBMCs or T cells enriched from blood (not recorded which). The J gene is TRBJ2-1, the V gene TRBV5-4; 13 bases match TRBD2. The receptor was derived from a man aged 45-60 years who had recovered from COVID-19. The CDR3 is CASSRATSGRSSYNEQFF. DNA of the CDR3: TGTGCCAGCAGCCGGGCGACTAGCGGGAGGAGCTCCTACAATGAGCAGTTCTTC. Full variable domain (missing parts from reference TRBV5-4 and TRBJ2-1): ETGVTQSPTHLIKTRGQQVTLRCSSQSGHNTVSWYQQALGQGPQFIFQYYREEENGRGNFPPRFSGLQFPNYSSELNVNALELDDSALYLCASSRATSGRSSYNEQFFGPGTRLTVL.